This T cell receptor (beta chain) was identified during a study of human T cells and chemical hapten exposure. The wider study: Skin on the upper inner arm, 2 cm by 2 cm in size, was sensitized with 2% DPC.

The sample's time point: pre-sensitization, week 0. Regarding treatment: therapeutic diphenylcyclopropenone sensitization with weekly scalp DPC. Donors, patients with alopecia ranging from 18 to 70 years old and judged suitable for DPC, provided samples. A single record per CDR3 protein comes from TCRdb applying MiXCR to the RACE reads. This repertoire shows tens of thousands of distinct CDR3 sequences, around 10% found once; its top ten account for roughly 3.5%. There are a few counts of this clonotype. Trimming stripped 7 bases from V and 1 base from J, with 14 bases between. Germline loops: CDR1 MNHNS, CDR2 SASEGT. The CDR3 is 15 amino acids.

This sequence originates from a woman aged 40 to 50 with alopecia areata. Some clones in this sample may be carry-over from other donors' samples. This specimen was whole blood, taken in connection with sensitization to the hapten diphenylcyclopropenone (DPC). This chain links TRBV6-1 with TRBJ1-5, with a weak D call TRBD1 (5 bases). The CDR3, as DNA: TGTGCCAGCATTTCGGGTCAGGGAAGCAATCAGCCCCAGCATTTT. Residues: CASISGQGSNQPQHF.